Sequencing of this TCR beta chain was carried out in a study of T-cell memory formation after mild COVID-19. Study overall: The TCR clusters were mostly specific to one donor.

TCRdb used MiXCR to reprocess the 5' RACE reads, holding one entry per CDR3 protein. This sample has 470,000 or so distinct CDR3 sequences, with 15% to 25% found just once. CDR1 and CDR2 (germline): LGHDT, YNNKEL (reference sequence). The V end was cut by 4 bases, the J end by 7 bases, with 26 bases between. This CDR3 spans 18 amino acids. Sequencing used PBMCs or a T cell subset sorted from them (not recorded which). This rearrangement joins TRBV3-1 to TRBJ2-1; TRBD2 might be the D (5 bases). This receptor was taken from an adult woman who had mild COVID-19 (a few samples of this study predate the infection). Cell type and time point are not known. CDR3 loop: CASSPYGKGPSRDNEQFF. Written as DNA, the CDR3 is TGTGCCAGCAGCCCATACGGGAAGGGCCCGTCACGGGATAATGAGCAGTTCTTC.